This T cell receptor (beta chain) was obtained from a study of graft-versus-host responses after intestinal transplantation. Overall study context: Recipients uniformly received anti-thymocyte globulin induction, followed by tacrolimus and steroids for roughly 3 years.

Germline V gene data show CDR1 as SQVTM and CDR2 as ANQGSEA. The CDR3 totals 11 residues. Trimming pared 4 bases from V and 5 bases from J, leaving 6 bases between. Assay used: immunoSEQ multiplex PCR; TCRdb lists only in-frame clones, some missing. The profile shows fewer than 30,000 clones, 90% to 95% of them singletons. Findings and caveats of the study: Subjects displaying graft-donor T cell macrochimerism possessed elevated graft-versus-host to host-versus-graft clonal ratios inside allografts.

About this clone itself: Antigen unknown.

Sequences were derived from PBMCs, sampled approximately 69 days after intestinal transplant. The sequence derives from a human patient who received an intestinal transplant, so some T cells may come from the graft donor. The genes are TRBV29-1 and TRBJ2-1, with a possible D match to TRBD2 (6 bases). This chain's CDR3 is CSVGGDNEQFF. The CDR3 bases are TGCAGCGTTGGCGGGGACAATGAGCAGTTCTTC.